A selection of T cell receptor beta chains follows, all from one sample in a study of shared clonotypes between healthy human individuals. Clones were read by immunoSEQ multiplex PCR, and TCRdb kept only the in-frame ones, dropping some. The sample lists about 480,000 clones, roughly 78% occurring once. Sequenced input: PBMCs. Source of these receptors: a middle-aged woman in good health. Some clones in this sample may be carry-over from other donors' samples. Each CDR3 is given with its conserved first and last residue. Fields, in order: D gene, clone size, V gene, J gene, CDR3 DNA, CDR3 protein. D genes are given only for firm matches. The size field is filled for only some rows; it gives once, few, many or a size class.

.	.	TRBV7-2	TRBJ1-5	TGTGCCAGCAGCTTAGCGATAGGACAGACTCATCAGCCCCAGCATTTT	CASSLAIGQTHQPQHF
.	once	TRBV4-1	TRBJ2-7	TGCGCCAGCAGCCAAGCGGCCAGGACCTACGAGCAGTACTTC	CASSQAARTYEQYF
.	.	TRBV6-6	TRBJ2-5	TGTGCCAGCAGTTACAGTCTATCTAGTGAGACCCAGTACTTC	CASSYSLSSETQYF
.	once	TRBV30	TRBJ2-7	TGTGCCTGGAATCCCCGGATGGTTTCTTACGAGCAGTACTTC	CAWNPRMVSYEQYF
TRBD2	.	TRBV7-6	TRBJ2-2	TGTGCCAGCAGCGCACTAGCGGCATCCAACACCGGGGAGCTGTTTTTT	CASSALAASNTGELFF
.	.	TRBV5-1	TRBJ2-5	TGCGCCAGCAGCTTGGCTGGGGTAGCCCAGTACTTC	CASSLAGVAQYF
.	.	TRBV2	TRBJ2-3	TGTGCCAGCAGAGCCATTAAGAGCACAGATACGCAGTATTTT	CASRAIKSTDTQYF
TRBD1	.	TRBV2	TRBJ2-5	TGTGCCAGCAGTGTATTTGGGACAGGAGGGGAGACCCAGTACTTC	CASSVFGTGGETQYF
TRBD1	.	TRBV2	TRBJ1-5	TGTGCCAGCAGACAGGGGCGGAATCAGCCCCAGCATTTT	CASRQGRNQPQHF
.	.	TRBV9	TRBJ2-3	TGTGCCAGCAGCGTAGACAGCGGGTCTAGCACAGATACGCAGTATTTT	CASSVDSGSSTDTQYF
TRBD2	.	TRBV5-4	TRBJ2-3	TGTGCCAGCAGCAAACGGGTACAGCGGGAAACAGATACGCAGTATTTT	CASSKRVQRETDTQYF
.	.	TRBV7-3	TRBJ2-2	TGTGCCAGCAGCTACAACAGGGTGCCCGGGGAGCTGTTTTTT	CASSYNRVPGELFF
TRBD1	.	TRBV28	TRBJ2-7	TGTGCCAGCAGTTGGGGACAGGGGCAGTACTTC	CASSWGQGQYF
.	.	TRBV7-2	TRBJ2-2	TGTGCCAGCAGCCCATTCACCGGGGAGCTGTTTTTT	CASSPFTGELFF
.	.	TRBV9	TRBJ2-2	TGTGCCAGCAGCGTAGTGCCCGACACCGGGGAGCTGTTTTTT	CASSVVPDTGELFF
TRBD2	few	TRBV7-3	TRBJ2-1	TGTGCCAGCAGACTTCTAGCGGCCTACAATGAGCAGTTCTTC	CASRLLAAYNEQFF
TRBD1	.	TRBV7-9	TRBJ1-4	TGTGCCAGCAGCAAGGACAGGGGGGAGAATGAAAAACTGTTTTTT	CASSKDRGENEKLFF
TRBD1	.	TRBV7-8	TRBJ1-5	TGTGCCAGCAGCTTAGTTTGGACAGGGGGCGATCAGCCCCAGCATTTT	CASSLVWTGGDQPQHF
.	.	TRBV11-2	TRBJ2-7	TGTGCCAGCAGCTTAGCTGGCGGAAGCTCCTACGAGCAGTACTTC	CASSLAGGSSYEQYF
TRBD1	once	TRBV18	TRBJ2-5	TGTGCCAGCTCACCAGCGGGACAGGGAAGTCAAAAGTACTTC	CASSPAGQGSQKYF
TRBD2	.	TRBV7-9	TRBJ2-3	TGTGCCAGCAGCTTAGGGCGCGGGAGGCTGGTAGATACGCAGTATTTT	CASSLGRGRLVDTQYF
.	.	TRBV7-9	TRBJ2-2	TGTGCCAGCACCTTGGGGGCGTTTTCCGCCGGGGAGCTGTTTTTT	CASTLGAFSAGELFF
.	few	TRBV2	TRBJ2-2	TGTGCCAGCAATAAGGGGGATGGCGGGGAGCTGTTTTTT	CASNKGDGGELFF
TRBD2	.	TRBV27	TRBJ2-5	TGTGCCAGCAGTAGGATCGGACTAGAAGAGACCCAGTACTTC	CASSRIGLEETQYF
TRBD2	.	TRBV5-1	TRBJ2-7	TGCGCCAGCAGCTTGGCTAGCGGGAGGGGGTACGAGCAGTACTTC	CASSLASGRGYEQYF
.	.	TRBV29-1	TRBJ2-5	TGCAGCGGTTCAGAGGGGAGCCAAGAGACCCAGTACTTC	CSGSEGSQETQYF
TRBD1	.	TRBV15	TRBJ1-1	TGTGCCACCAGCTTCGCCCGGGACAGTAATGAAGCTTTCTTT	CATSFARDSNEAFF